This T cell receptor beta chain was recovered during a study of blood T cell repertoires in COVID-19. Turning to the study itself: There were acute and convalescent COVID-19 samples, and they came from the United States, Italy and Spain.

Authors' analysis steps: How many nucleated cells were present was estimated from reference gene primer amplification. Produced via immunoSEQ multiplex PCR; TCRdb's table is partial and in-frame only. Clonal size and the V and J genes are those of that table, whereas D and trimming came from the DNA. The sample holds fewer than 100,000 clones, around 90% seen once. J lost 5 bases, V lost 3 bases, and 5 bases had no gene match. CDR3 length: 16 residues. CDR1 MNHEY and CDR2 SMNVEV come from the germline V gene (reference sequence). The chain uses TRBV27 and TRBJ2-3, with 13 bases matching TRBD2. The sequenced sample consisted of peripheral blood. The TCR sequence derives from a woman of 80 years or more with acute or convalescent COVID-19. The CDR3 loop is CASSFPGLAGKDTQYF. CDR3 coding DNA: TGTGCCAGCAGTTTTCCGGGACTAGCGGGAAAAGATACGCAGTATTTT.